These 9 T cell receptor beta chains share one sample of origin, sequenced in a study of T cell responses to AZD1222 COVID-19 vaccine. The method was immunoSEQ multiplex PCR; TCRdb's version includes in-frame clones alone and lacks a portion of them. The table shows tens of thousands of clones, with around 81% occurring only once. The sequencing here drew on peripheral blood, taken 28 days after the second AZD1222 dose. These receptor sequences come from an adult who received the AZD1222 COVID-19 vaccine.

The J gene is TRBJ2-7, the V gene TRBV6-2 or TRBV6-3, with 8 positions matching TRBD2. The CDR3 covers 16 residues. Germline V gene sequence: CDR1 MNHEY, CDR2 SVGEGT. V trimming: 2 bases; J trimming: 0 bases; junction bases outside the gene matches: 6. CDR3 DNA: TGTGCCAGCAGTTACACGCTAGCGGGTTTCTCCTACGAGCAGTACTTC. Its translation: CASSYTLAGFSYEQYF.

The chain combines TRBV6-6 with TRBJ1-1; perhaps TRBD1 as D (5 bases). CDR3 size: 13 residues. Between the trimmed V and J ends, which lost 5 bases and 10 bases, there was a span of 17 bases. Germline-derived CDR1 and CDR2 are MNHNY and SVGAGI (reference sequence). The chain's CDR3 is CASSQRRDGRAFF. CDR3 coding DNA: TGTGCCAGCAGTCAAAGGCGGGACGGTAGAGCTTTCTTT.

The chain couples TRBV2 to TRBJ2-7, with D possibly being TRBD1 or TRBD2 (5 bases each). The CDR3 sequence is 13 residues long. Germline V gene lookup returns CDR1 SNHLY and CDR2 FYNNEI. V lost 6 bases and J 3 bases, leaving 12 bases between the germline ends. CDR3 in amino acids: CASSGDVDYEQYF. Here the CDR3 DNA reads TGTGCCAGCAGCGGGGACGTGGACTACGAGCAGTACTTC.

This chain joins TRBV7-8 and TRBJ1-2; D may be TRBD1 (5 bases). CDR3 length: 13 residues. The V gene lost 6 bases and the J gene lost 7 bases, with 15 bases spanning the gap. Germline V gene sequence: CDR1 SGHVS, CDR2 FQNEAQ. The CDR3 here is CASSLGPGTGYTF. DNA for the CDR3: TGTGCCAGCAGTCTAGGGCCAGGGACTGGCTACACCTTC. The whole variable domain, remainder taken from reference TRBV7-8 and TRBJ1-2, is GAGVSQSPRYKVAKRGQDVALRCDPISGHVSLFWYQQALGQGPEFLTYFQNEAQLDKSGLPSDRFFAERPEGSVSTLKIQRTQQEDSAVYLCASSLGPGTGYTFGSGTRLTVV.

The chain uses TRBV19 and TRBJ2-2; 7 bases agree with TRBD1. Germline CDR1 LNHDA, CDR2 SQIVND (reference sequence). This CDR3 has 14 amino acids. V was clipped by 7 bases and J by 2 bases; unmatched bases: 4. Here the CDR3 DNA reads TGTGCCAGTATTAGACAGGGTAACACCGGGGAGCTGTTTTTT. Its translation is CASIRQGNTGELFF. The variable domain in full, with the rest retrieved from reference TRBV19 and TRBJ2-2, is DGGITQSPKYLFRKEGQNVTLSCEQNLNHDAMYWYRQDPGQGLRLIYYSQIVNDFQKGDIAEGYSVSREKKESFPLTVTSAQKNPTAFYLCASIRQGNTGELFFGEGSRLTVL.

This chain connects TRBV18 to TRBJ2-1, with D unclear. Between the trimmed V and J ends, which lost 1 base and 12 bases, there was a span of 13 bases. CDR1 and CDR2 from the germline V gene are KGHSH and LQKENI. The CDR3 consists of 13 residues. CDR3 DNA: TGTGCCAGCTCACCACGGGCTACAAAAATGCAGTTCTTC. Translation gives CASSPRATKMQFF.

CDR3: CASSVGYLNEQFF. CDR3 coding DNA: TGTGCCAGCAGCGTAGGCTACCTCAATGAGCAGTTCTTC. The chain carries TRBV9 and TRBJ2-1; D is ambiguous. This CDR3 has 13 amino acids. The germline V gene has CDR1 SGDLS and CDR2 YYNGEE. Trimming removed 0 bases from V and 6 bases from J, with 7 bases in between.

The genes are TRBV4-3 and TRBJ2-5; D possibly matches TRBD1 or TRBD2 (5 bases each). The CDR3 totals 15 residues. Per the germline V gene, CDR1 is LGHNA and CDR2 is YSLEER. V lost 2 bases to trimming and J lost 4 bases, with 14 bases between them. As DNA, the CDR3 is TGCGCCAGCAGCCAACGGGGCTCCCCCGGAGAGACCCAGTACTTC. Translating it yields CASSQRGSPGETQYF.

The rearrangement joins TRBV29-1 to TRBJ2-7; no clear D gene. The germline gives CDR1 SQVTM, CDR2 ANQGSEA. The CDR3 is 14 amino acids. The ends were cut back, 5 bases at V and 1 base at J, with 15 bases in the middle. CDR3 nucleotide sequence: TGCAGCGTTCTCTTAGACGCCGTTTCCTACGAGCAGTACTTC. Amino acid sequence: CSVLLDAVSYEQYF.